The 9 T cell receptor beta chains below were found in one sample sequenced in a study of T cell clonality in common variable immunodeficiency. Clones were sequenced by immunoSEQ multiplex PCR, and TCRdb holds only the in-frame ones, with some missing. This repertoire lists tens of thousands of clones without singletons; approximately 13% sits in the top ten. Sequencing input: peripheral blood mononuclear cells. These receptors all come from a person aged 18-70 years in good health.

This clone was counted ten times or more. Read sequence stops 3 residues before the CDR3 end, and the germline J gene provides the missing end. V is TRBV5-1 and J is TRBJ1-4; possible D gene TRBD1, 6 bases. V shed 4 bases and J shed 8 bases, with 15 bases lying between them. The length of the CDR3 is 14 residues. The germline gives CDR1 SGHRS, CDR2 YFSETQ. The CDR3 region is CASSTGQGGEKLFF. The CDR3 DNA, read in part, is TGCGCCAGCAGCACGGGACAAGGTGGGGAAAAA.

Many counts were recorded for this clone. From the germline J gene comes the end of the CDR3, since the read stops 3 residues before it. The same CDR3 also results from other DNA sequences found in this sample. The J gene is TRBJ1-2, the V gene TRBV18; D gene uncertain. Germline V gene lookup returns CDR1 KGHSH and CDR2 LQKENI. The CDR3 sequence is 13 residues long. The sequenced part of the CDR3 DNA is TGTGCCAGCTCACCCGGGGATCGAGGGGGC. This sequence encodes CASSPGDRGG. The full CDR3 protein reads CASSPGDRGGYTF.

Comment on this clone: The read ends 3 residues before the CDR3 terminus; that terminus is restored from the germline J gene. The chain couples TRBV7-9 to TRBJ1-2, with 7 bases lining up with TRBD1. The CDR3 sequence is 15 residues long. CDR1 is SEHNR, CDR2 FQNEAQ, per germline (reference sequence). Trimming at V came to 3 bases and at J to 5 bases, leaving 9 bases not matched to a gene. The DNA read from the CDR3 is TGTGCCAGCAGCTTTTCTGGGACAGCGTTTTATGGC. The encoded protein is CASSFSGTAFYG. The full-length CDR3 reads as CASSFSGTAFYGYTF.

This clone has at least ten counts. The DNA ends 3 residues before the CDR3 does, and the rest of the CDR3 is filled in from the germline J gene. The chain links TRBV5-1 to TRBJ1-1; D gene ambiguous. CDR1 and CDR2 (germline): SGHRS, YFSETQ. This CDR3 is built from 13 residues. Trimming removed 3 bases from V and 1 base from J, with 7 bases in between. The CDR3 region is CASSSPGNTEAFF. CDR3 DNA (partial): TGCGCCAGCAGCTCACCAGGGAACACTGAA.

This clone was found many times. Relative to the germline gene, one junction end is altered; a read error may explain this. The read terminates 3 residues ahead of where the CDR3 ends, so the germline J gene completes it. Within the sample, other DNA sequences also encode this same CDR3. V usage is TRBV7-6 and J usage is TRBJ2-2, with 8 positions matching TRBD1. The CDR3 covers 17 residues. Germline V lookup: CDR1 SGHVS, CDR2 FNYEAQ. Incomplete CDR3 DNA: TGTGCCAGCAGCTTAGAGAATTCAGGGGGCAACACCGGAGAG. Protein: CASSLENSGGNTGE. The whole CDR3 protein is CASSLENSGGNTGELFF.

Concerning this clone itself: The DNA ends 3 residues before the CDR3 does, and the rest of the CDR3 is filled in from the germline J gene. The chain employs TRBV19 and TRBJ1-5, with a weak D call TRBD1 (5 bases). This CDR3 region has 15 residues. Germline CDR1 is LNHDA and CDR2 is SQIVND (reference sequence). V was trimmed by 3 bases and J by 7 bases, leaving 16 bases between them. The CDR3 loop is CASSIAGMIGQPQHF. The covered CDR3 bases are TGTGCCAGTAGTATTGCAGGGATGATCGGCCAGCCC.

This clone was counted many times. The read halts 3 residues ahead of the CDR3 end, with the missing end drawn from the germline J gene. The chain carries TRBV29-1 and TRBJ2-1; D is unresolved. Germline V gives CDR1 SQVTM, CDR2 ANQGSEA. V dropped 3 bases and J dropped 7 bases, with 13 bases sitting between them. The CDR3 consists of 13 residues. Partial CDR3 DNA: TGCAGCGTTGAGGGCAGGAATTGGAATGAG. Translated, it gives CSVEGRNWNE. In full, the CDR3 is CSVEGRNWNEQFF.

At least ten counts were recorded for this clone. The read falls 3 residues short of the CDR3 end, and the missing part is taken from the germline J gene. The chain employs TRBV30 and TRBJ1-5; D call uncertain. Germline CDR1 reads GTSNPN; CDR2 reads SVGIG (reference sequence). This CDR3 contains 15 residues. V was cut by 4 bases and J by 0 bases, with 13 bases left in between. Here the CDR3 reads CAWTEGSRSNQPQHF. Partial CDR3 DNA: TGTGCCTGGACCGAGGGCAGCCGTAGCAATCAGCCC.

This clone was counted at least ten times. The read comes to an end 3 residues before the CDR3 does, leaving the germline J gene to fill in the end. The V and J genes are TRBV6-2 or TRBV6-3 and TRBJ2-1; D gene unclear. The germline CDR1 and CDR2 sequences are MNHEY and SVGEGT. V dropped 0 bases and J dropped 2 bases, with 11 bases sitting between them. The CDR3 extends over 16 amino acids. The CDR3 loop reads CASSYSGQAPYNEQFF. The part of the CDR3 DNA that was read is TGTGCCAGCAGTTACTCGGGTCAGGCCCCCTACAATGAG.